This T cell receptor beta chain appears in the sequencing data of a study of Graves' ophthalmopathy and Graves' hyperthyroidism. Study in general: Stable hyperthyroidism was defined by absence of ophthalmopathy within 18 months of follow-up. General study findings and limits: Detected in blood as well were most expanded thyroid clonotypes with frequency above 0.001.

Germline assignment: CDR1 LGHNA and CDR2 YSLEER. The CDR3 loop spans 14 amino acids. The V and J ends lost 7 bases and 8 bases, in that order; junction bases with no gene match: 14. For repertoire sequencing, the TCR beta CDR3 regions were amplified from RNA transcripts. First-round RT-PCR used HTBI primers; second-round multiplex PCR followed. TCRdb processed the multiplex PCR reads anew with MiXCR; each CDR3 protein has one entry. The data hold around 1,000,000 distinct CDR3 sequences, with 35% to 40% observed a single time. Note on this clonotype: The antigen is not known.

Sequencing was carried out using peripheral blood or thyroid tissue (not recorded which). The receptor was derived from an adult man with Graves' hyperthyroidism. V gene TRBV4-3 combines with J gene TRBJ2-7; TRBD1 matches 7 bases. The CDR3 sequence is CASNQAGTEAKQYF. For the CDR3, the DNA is TGCGCCAGCAACCAGGCCGGGACAGAGGCGAAGCAGTACTTC.